Listed below are T cell receptor beta chains from one sample, sequenced in a study of blood T cell repertoires in COVID-19. Assay: immunoSEQ multiplex PCR; the TCRdb copy retains only in-frame clones and omits some. The table lists around 180,000 clones, 70% to 90% of them singletons. The specimen was peripheral blood. These receptors came from a middle-aged man with active or convalescent COVID-19. The CDR3 runs from the conserved cysteine through the conserved F or W. The D gene is left open where the match is weak. Where a row states a size, it is once, few, many or the class of an expanded clone; other rows omit it.

abundance,d_gene,j_gene,v_gene,CDR3nt,CDR3aa
once,.,TRBJ2-3,TRBV7-9,TGTGCCAGCAGCTTATTGGGTGGCGGCAATACGCAGTATTTT,CASSLLGGGNTQYF
.,.,TRBJ2-3,TRBV10-3,TGTGCCATCAGTGGAAACAGGGAAGTAGATACGCAGTATTTT,CAISGNREVDTQYF
.,.,TRBJ1-5,TRBV7-9,TGTGCCAGCAGCCGAGATGATCAGCCCCAGCATTTT,CASSRDDQPQHF
.,.,TRBJ1-2,TRBV7-9,TGTGCCAGCAGCTTAGGCAGGGGAAGGTATGGCTACACCTTC,CASSLGRGRYGYTF
once,TRBD1,TRBJ2-7,TRBV14,TGTGCCAGCAGCCAAGGGGCGGACAGGGGATCCCACGAGCAGTACTTC,CASSQGADRGSHEQYF
.,TRBD1,TRBJ2-2,TRBV6-5,TGTGCCAGCAGCTACAAAGGGGGCACATTCGGGGAGCTGTTTTTT,CASSYKGGTFGELFF
.,.,TRBJ1-3,TRBV4-2,TGTGCCAGCAGCCAAGTTGTCGATAGCTCTGGAAACACCATATATTTT,CASSQVVDSSGNTIYF
.,TRBD1,TRBJ1-4,TRBV18,TGTGCCAGCTCATCCAGGACAGGGGCTAATGAAAAACTGTTTTTT,CASSSRTGANEKLFF
.,.,TRBJ1-6,TRBV7-8,TGTGCCAGCAGCGAGGCCCCCCGGGAGTTTTCACCCCTCCACTTT,CASSEAPREFSPLHF
.,TRBD1,TRBJ1-1,TRBV15,TGTGCCACCAGCAGGGGGAACAGGGGAATACCAATGAACACTGAAGCTTTCTTT,CATSRGNRGIPMNTEAFF
once,.,TRBJ1-5,TRBV4-2,TGTGCCAGCAGCCAAGTGGTATGGGACACTAATCAGCCCCAGCATTTT,CASSQVVWDTNQPQHF
.,.,TRBJ1-5,TRBV6-1,TGTGCCAGCAGTGAGCAGGGGAGTCAGCCCCAGCATTTT,CASSEQGSQPQHF
.,.,TRBJ2-3,TRBV9,TGTGCCAGCAGCGTAGAGACAACCCTCACAGATACGCAGTATTTT,CASSVETTLTDTQYF
.,.,TRBJ1-5,TRBV27,TGTGCCAGCACCCCGCGGGGGGCCAATCAGCCCCAGCATTTT,CASTPRGANQPQHF